This TCR beta chain appears in the sequencing data of a study of blood T cell repertoires in COVID-19 (dated by TCRdb to the early 2020s). General notes on the study: Samples covering the acute and convalescent phases of COVID-19 were provided by collaborators in the United States, Italy and Spain. A de-identified subject ID, COVID-19 status, age in years and sex were almost always included in the sample metadata. The samples were drawn from two sources: the first 160 participants of the ongoing ImmuneRACE study, and 1,000 to 1,500 subjects contributed by 6 global collaborators. The material from the prospective study consisted of cDNA or gDNA derived from T cells, B-cell-depleted T cells, or PBMCs. HLA class I and class II types, where available, came from metadata supplied by the sample provider rather than from assay-based typing. The repertoires were released in a freely available public database meant as a resource for research on the immune response to SARS-CoV-2. Deeply sampled blood TCRbeta repertoires from subjects exposed to, actively infected with, or recovered from COVID-19 were included in the dataset.

Notes on this clone: Which antigen it targets is not known. Base qualities are missing; no much larger clone stands one base away.

TCRbeta CDR3 regions were amplified from genomic DNA using the immunoSEQ Assay, a bias-controlled multiplex PCR. Processing in the source paper ran as follows. Within the assay, amplification of reference gene primers was used to estimate how many nucleated cells each sample contained. To quantify the absolute abundance of each unique TCRbeta CDR3 rearrangement, sequence reads were collapsed and filtered. Productive Simpson clonality was computed per sample as the square root of Simpson's diversity index over productive rearrangements. Here the immuneACCESS table is served through TCRdb, limited to in-frame sequences with V and J called. Missing clones are a known gap in these copies; in checked studies unresolved V genes cover under half, and the rest lacks a known reason. The V and J calls and clone size were taken over from that table, and D and trimming were inferred from the DNA. This sample comprises about 310,000 clones, 85% to 90% of them detected only once. Clones ranked in the top ten supply just under 9.5% of the sample.

Results the study describes overall, beyond this receptor: The amount of clinical and demographic metadata varied by source and participant and was provided uncurated.

Participants in the prospective study were enrolled through a virtual design, were aged roughly 18 to 90 years, and lived in roughly 24 United States geographic areas. To assign participants to cohorts, the prospective study relied on clinical history that participants themselves reported in a screening survey and a study questionnaire. Recovered participants in ImmuneRACE Cohort 3 were defined as having two consecutive negative NP/OP PCR tests, clearance from a healthcare professional, or resolution of symptoms. In the prospective study, mobile phlebotomists collected whole blood, serum and a nasopharyngeal or oropharyngeal swab from each participant. Additional blood draws and questionnaires over a 2-month period could optionally be provided by prospective study participants. Prospective study blood samples were shipped either frozen or at room temperature before DNA extraction. The CDR3 starts with the cysteine, ends with the phenylalanine, and has 14 residues. CDR3 DNA is the only sequence kept; it has 42 bases, read in frame from the first base. For CDR1 and CDR2, the germline V gene lists SQVTM and ANQGSEA. At the junction V is shortened by 6 bases and J by 8 bases, with 17 bases in between.

The sample comprised PBMCs or T cells enriched from blood (not recorded which). The chain couples TRBV29-1 to TRBJ1-6; TRBD1 might be the D gene, on 6 matching bases. The sequence derives from a woman between 25 and 40 years old who had recovered from COVID-19. The CDR3 corresponds to CSVATGLFYSPLHF. The DNA sequence follows: TGCAGCGTGGCGACAGGTCTTTTTTATTCACCCCTCCACTTT.